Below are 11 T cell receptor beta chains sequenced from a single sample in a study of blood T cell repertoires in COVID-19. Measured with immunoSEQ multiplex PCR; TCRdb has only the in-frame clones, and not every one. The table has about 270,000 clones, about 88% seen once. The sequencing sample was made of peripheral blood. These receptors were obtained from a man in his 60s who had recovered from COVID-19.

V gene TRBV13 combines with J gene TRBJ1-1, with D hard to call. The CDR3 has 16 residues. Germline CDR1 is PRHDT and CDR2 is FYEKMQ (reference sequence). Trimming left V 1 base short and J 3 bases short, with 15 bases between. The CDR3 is CASSLASSGQYTEAFF. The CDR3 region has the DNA TGTGCCAGCAGCTTAGCCAGTTCGGGTCAGTACACTGAAGCTTTCTTT.

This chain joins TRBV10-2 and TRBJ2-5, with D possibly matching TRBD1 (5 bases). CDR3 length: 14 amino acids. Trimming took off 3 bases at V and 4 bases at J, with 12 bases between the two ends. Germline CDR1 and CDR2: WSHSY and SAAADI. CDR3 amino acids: CASSDLGVGETQYF. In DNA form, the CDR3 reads TGCGCCAGCAGTGATTTAGGGGTGGGAGAGACCCAGTACTTC.

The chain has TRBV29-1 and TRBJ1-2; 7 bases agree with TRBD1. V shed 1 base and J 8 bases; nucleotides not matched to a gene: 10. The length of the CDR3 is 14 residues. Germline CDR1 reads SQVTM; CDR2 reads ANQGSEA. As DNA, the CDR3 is TGCAGCGTTGAAGGTCCTTGGACAGGAGGCGGCTACACCTTC. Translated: CSVEGPWTGGGYTF.

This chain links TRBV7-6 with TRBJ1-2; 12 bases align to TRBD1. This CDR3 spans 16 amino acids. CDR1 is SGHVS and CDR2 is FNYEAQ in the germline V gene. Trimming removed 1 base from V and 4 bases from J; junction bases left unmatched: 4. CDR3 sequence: CASSLVGTGGTYGYTF. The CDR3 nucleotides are TGTGCCAGCAGCTTAGTGGGGACAGGGGGCACCTATGGCTACACCTTC. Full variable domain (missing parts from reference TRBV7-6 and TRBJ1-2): GAGVSQSPRYKVTKRGQDVALRCDPISGHVSLYWYRQALGQGPEFLTYFNYEAQQDKSGLPNDRFSAERPEGSISTLTIQRTEQRDSAMYRCASSLVGTGGTYGYTFGSGTRLTVV.

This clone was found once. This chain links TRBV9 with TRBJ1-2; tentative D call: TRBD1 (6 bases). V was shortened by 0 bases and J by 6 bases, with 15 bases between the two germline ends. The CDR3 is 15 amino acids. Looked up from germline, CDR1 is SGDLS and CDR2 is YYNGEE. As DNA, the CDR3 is TGTGCCAGCAGCGTAGGTCAGGGGTTCGCCGATGGCTACACCTTC. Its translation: CASSVGQGFADGYTF. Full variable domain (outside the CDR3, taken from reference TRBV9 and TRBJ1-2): DSGVTQTPKHLITATGQRVTLRCSPRSGDLSVYWYQQSLDQGLQFLIQYYNGEERAKGNILERFSAQQFPDLHSELNLSSLELGDSALYFCASSVGQGFADGYTFGSGTRLTVV.

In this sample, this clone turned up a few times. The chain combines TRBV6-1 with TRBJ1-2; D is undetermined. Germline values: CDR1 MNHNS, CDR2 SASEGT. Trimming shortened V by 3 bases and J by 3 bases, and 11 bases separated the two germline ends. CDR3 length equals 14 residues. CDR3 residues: CASSDQIRDYGYTF. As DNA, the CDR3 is TGTGCCAGCAGTGACCAGATTCGGGACTATGGCTACACCTTC.

The DNA for the CDR3 is TGCGCCAGCAGCCAAGTGCTAGCGGGGGGGGTAATTAGTGAGCAGTTCTTC. This encodes CASSQVLAGGVISEQFF. The chain carries TRBV4-1 and TRBJ2-1; 12 nucleotides agree with TRBD2. Germline CDR1 and CDR2: MGHRA and YSYEKL. The CDR3 loop spans 17 amino acids. Unmatched junction bases numbered 10, after V lost 1 base and J lost 9 bases.

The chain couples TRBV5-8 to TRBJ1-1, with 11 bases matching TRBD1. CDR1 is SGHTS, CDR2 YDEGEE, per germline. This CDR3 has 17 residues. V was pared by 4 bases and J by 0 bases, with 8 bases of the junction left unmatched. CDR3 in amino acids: CASSSGQGAFMNTEAFF. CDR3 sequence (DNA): TGTGCCAGCAGCAGCGGACAGGGGGCCTTCATGAACACTGAAGCTTTCTTT.

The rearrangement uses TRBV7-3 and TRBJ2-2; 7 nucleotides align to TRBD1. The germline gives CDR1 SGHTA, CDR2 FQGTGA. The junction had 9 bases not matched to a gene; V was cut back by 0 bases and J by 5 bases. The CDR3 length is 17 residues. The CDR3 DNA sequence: TGTGCCAGCAGCTTAACGCCCCTACAGGGGCGAACCGGGGAGCTGTTTTTT. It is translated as CASSLTPLQGRTGELFF. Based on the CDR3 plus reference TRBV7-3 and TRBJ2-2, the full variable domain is GAGVSQTPSNKVTEKGKYVELRCDPISGHTALYWYRQSLGQGPEFLIYFQGTGAADDSGLPNDRFFAVRPEGSVSTLKIQRTERGDSAVYLCASSLTPLQGRTGELFFGEGSRLTVL.

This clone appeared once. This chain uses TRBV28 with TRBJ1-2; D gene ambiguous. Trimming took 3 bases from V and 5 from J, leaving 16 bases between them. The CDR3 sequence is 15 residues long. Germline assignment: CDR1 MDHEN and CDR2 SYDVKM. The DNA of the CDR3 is TGTGCCAGCAGTTTCTCGCAGGTCATATCGTATGGCTACACCTTC. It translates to CASSFSQVISYGYTF.

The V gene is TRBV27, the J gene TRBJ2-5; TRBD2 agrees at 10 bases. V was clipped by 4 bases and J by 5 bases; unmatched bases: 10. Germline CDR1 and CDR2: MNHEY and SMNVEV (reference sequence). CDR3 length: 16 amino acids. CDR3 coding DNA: TGTGCCAGCAGTTCCGGAGCGGGGGGGCCAGGGGAGACCCAGTACTTC. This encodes CASSSGAGGPGETQYF.